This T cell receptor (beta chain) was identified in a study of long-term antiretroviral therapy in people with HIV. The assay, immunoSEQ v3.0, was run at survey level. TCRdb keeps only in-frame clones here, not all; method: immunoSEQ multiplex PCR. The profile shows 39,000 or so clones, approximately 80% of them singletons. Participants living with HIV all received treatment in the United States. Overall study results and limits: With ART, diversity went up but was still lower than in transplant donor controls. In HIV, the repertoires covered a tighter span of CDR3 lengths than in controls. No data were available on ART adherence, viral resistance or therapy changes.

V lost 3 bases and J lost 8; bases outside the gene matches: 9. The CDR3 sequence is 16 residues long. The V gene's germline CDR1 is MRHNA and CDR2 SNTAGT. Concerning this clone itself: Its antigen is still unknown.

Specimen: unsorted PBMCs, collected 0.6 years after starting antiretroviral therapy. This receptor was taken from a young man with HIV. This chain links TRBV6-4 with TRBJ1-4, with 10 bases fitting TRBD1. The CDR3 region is CASSENPGQGYEKLFF. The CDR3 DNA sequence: TGTGCCAGCAGTGAGAACCCGGGACAGGGGTACGAAAAACTGTTTTTT.